This T cell receptor beta chain was sequenced in a study of spatial heterogeneity in lung cancer. Via MiXCR, TCRdb re-called the 5' RACE reads, giving one row per CDR3 protein. The repertoire holds over 70,000 distinct CDR3 sequences, with around 9.3% as singletons. Described time point: blood at routine non-recurrence follow-up after resection. Germline CDR1 is MGHRA and CDR2 is YSYEKL. CDR3 length equals 16 residues. J lost 4 bases, V lost 2 bases, and 7 bases had no gene match. This clonotype was obtained from a female donor with early-stage non-small cell lung cancer. The sample here was PBMCs, taken at follow-up. This chain links TRBV4-1 with TRBJ2-1; the match to TRBD2 covers 8 bases. CDR3 in amino acids: CASSQPSRGRYNEQFF. The CDR3 nucleotides are TGCGCCAGCAGCCAACCCTCTCGCGGGAGGTACAATGAGCAGTTCTTC.